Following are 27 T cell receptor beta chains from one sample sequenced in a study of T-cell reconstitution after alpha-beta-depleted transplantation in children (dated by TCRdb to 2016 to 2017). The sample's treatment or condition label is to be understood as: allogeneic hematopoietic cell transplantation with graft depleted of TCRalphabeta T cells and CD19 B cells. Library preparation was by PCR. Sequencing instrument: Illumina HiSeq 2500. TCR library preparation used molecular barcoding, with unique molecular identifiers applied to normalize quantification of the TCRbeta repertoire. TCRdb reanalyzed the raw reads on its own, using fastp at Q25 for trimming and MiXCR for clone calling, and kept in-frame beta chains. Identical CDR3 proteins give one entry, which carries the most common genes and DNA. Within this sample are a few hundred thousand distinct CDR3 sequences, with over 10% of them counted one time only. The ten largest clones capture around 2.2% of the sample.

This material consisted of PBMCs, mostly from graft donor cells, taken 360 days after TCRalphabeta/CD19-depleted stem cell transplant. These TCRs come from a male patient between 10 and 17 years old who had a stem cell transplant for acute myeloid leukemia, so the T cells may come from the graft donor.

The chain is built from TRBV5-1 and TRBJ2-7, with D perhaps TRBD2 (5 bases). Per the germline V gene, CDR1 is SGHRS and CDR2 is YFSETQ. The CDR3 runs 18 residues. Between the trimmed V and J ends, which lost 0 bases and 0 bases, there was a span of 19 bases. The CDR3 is CASSLGYRRSGTSYEQYF. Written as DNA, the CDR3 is TGCGCCAGCAGCTTGGGATACCGCAGATCGGGAACCTCCTACGAGCAGTACTTC.

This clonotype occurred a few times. CDR3 DNA: TGTGCCAGTAGTATATCGGGGAGCGTCGGTGAGCAGTTCTTC. Its protein product is CASSISGSVGEQFF. The genes are TRBV19 and TRBJ2-1; D might be TRBD2 (5 bases). The germline V gene has CDR1 LNHDA and CDR2 SQIVND (reference sequence). Trimming cost V 2 bases and J 9 bases, with 14 bases left between them. The CDR3 is made up of 14 amino acids.

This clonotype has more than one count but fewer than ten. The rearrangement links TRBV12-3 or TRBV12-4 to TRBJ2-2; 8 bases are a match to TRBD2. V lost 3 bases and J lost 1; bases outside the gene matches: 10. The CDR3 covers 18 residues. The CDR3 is CASSFGKAGEGNTGELFF. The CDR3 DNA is TGTGCCAGCAGTTTCGGGAAAGCGGGAGAGGGGAACACCGGGGAGCTGTTTTTT.

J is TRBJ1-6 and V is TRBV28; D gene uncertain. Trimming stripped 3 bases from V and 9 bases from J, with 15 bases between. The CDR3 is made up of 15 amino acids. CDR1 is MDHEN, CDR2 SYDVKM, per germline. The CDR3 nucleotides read TGTGCCAGCAGTTTTGGTCTTTTAGGCGGTTCACCCCTCCACTTT. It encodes CASSFGLLGGSPLHF.

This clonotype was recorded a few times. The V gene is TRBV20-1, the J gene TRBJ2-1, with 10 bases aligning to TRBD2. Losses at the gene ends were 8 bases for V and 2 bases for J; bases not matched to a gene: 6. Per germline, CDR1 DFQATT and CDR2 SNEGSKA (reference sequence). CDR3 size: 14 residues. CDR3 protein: CSTHSGRPYNEQFF. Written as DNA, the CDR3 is TGCAGTACGCATAGCGGGAGGCCCTACAATGAGCAGTTCTTC.

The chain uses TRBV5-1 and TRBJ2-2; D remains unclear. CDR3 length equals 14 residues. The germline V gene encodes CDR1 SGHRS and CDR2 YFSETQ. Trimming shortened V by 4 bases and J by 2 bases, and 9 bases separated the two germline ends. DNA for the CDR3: TGCGCCAGCAGCCCCCACTCTAACACCGGGGAGCTGTTTTTT. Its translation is CASSPHSNTGELFF.

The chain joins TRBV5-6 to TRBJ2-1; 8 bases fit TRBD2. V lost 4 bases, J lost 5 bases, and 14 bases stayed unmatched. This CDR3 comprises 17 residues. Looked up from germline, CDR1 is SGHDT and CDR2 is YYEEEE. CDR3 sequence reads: CASSQAPSGSLHNEQFF. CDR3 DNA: TGTGCCAGCAGCCAGGCCCCCAGCGGGAGTCTGCACAATGAGCAGTTCTTC. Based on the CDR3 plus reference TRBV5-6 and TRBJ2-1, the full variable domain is DAGVTQSPTHLIKTRGQQVTLRCSPKSGHDTVSWYQQALGQGPQFIFQYYEEEERQRGNFPDRFSGHQFPNYSSELNVNALLLGDSALYLCASSQAPSGSLHNEQFFGPGTRLTVL.

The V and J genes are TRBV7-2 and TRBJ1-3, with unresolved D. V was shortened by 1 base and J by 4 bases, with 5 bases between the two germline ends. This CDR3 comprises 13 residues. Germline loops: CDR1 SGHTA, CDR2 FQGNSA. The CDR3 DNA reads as TGTGCCAGCAGCTTAGAGTCAGGAAACACCATATATTTT. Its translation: CASSLESGNTIYF.

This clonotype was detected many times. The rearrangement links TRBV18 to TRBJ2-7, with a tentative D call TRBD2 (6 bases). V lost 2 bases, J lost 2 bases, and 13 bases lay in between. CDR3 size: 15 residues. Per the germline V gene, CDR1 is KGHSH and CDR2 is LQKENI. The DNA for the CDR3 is TGTGCCAGCTCACCATTCAGCGGGCCCACCTACGAGCAGTACTTC. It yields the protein CASSPFSGPTYEQYF.

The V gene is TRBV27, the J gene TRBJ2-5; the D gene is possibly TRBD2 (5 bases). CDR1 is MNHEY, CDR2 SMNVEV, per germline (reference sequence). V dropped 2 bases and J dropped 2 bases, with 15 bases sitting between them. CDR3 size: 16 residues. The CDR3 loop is CASSLAVGRAQETQYF. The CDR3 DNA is TGTGCCAGCAGTTTAGCTGTAGGGCGGGCGCAAGAGACCCAGTACTTC.

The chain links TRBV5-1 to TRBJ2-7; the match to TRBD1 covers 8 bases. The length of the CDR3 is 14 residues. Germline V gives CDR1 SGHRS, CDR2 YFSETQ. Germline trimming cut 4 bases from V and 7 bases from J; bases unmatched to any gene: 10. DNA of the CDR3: TGCGCCAGCAGCCTCGGACAGGGAAAGTGGGAGCAGTACTTC. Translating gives CASSLGQGKWEQYF.

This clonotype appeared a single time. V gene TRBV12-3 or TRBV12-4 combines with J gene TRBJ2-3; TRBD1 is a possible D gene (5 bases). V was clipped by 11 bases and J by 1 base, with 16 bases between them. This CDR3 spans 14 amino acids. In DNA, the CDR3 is TGTGCCCTCAGTTTCAGGGTGGGCACAGATACGCAGTATTTT. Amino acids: CALSFRVGTDTQYF.

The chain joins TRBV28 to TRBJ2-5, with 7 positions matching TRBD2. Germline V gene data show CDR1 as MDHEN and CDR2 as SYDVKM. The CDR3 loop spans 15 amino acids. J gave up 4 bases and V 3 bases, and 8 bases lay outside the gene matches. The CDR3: CASSLGGVVIETQYF. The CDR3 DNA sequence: TGTGCCAGCAGTTTGGGGGGGGTGGTTATAGAGACCCAGTACTTC.

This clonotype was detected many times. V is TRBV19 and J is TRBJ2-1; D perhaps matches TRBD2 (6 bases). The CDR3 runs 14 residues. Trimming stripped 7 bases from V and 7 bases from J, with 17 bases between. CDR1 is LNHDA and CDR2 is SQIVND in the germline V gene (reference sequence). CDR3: CASTDWRVPNEQFF. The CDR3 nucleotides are TGTGCCAGTACCGATTGGAGGGTCCCAAATGAGCAGTTCTTC.

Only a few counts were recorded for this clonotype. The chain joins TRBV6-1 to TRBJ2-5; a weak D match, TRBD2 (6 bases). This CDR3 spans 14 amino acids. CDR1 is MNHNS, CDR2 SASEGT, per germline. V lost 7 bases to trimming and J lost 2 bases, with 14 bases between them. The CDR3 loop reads CASTLSGRQETQYF. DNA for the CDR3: TGTGCCAGCACCCTATCCGGGAGACAAGAGACCCAGTACTTC.

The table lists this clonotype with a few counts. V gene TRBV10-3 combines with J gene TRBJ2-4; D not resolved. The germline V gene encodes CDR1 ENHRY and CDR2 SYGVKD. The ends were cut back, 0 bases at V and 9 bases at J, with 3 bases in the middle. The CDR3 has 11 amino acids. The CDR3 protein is CAISESGIQYF. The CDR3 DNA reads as TGTGCCATCAGTGAGTCGGGCATTCAGTACTTC.

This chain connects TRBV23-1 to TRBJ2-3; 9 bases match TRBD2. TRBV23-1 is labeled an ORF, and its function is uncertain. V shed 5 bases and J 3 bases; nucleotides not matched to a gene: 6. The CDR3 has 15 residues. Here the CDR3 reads CASSLSGRRTDTQYF. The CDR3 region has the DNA TGCGCCAGCAGTTTAAGCGGGAGGAGGACAGATACGCAGTATTTT.

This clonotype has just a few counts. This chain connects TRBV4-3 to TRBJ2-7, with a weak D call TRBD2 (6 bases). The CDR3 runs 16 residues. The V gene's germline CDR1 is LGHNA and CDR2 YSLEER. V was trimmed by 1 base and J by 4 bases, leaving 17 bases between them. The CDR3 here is CASSQVGTPSFYEQYF. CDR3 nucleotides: TGCGCCAGCAGCCAAGTTGGGACTCCATCCTTTTACGAGCAGTACTTC.

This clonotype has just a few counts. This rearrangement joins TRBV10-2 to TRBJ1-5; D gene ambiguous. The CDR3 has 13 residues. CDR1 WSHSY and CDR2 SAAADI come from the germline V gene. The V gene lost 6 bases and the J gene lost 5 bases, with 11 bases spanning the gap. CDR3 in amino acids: CASRSWVDQPQHF. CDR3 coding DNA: TGCGCCAGCAGGTCGTGGGTCGATCAGCCCCAGCATTTT.

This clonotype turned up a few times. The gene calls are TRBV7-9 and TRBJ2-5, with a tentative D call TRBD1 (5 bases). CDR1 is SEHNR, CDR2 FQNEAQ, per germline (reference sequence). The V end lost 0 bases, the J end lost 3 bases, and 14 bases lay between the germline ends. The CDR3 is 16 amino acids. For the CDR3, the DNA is TGTGCCAGCAGCTTAGCGCTGCAGGGTGGGAAAGAGACCCAGTACTTC. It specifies CASSLALQGGKETQYF.

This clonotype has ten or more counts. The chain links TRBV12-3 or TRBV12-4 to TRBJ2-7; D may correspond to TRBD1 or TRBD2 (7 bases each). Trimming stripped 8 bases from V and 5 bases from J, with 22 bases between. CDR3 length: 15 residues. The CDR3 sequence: CASLSRGRDINEQYF. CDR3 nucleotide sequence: TGTGCCAGCCTAAGCAGGGGGAGGGATATCAACGAGCAGTACTTC.

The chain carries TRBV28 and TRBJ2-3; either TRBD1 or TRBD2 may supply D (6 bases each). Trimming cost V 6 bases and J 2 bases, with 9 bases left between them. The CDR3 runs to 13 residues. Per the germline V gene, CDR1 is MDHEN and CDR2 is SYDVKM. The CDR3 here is CASSGGYTDTQYF. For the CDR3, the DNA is TGTGCCAGCAGCGGGGGCTACACAGATACGCAGTATTTT. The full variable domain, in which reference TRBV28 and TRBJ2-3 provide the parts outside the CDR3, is DVKVTQSSRYLVKRTGEKVFLECVQDMDHENMFWYRQDPGLGLRLIYFSYDVKMKEKGDIPEGYSVSREKKERFSLILESASTNQTSMYLCASSGGYTDTQYFGPGTRLTVL.

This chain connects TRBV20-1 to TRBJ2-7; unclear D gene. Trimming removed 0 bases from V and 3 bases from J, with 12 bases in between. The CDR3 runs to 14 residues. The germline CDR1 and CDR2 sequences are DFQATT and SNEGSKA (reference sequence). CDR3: CSARDPSQLYEQYF. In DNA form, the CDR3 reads TGCAGTGCTAGAGACCCTTCACAGCTCTACGAGCAGTACTTC.

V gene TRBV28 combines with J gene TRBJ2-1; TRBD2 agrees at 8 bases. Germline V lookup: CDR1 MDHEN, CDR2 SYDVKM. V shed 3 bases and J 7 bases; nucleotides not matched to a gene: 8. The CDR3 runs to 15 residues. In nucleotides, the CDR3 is TGTGCCAGCAGTTTTGAACTAGCGGTAAAAAATGAGCAGTTCTTC. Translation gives CASSFELAVKNEQFF.

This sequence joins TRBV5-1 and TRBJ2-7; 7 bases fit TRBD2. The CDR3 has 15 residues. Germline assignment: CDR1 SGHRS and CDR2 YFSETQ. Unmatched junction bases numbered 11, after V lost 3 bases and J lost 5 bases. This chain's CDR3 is CASSWSGGSGHEQYF. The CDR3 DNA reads TGCGCCAGCAGCTGGAGCGGCGGGAGTGGCCACGAGCAGTACTTC.

The CDR3 nucleotides are TGTGCCAGCAGCTTAGGGCATAGCACAGATACGCAGTATTTT. Translated: CASSLGHSTDTQYF. The chain recombines TRBV7-2 with TRBJ2-3; D call uncertain. CDR3 length: 14 residues. CDR1 SGHTA and CDR2 FQGNSA come from the germline V gene. The V gene lost 1 base and the J gene lost 0 bases, with 5 bases spanning the gap. The whole variable domain, remainder taken from reference TRBV7-2 and TRBJ2-3, is GAGVSQSPSNKVTEKGKDVELRCDPISGHTALYWYRQSLGQGLEFLIYFQGNSAPDKSGLPSDRFSAERTGGSVSTLTIQRTQQEDSAVYLCASSLGHSTDTQYFGPGTRLTVL.

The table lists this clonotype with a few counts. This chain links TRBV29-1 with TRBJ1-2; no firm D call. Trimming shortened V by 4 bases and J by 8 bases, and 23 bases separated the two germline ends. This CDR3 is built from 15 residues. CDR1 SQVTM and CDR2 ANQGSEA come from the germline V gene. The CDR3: CSVVDPSLGLGGYTF. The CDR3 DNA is TGCAGCGTTGTAGACCCCTCATTGGGGTTGGGAGGCTACACCTTC. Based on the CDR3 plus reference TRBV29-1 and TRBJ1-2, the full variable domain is SAVISQKPSRDICQRGTSLTIQCQVDSQVTMMFWYRQQPGQSLTLIATANQGSEATYESGFVIDKFPISRPNLTFSTLTVSNMSPEDSSIYLCSVVDPSLGLGGYTFGSGTRLTVV.